The text below deals with one TCR beta chain. These data come from a study of blood T cell repertoires in COVID-19. V was trimmed by 7 bases and J by 4 bases, leaving 10 bases between them. The CDR3 runs 13 residues. Produced via immunoSEQ multiplex PCR; TCRdb's table is partial and in-frame only. The data show approximately 97,000 clones, around nine tenths seen once. This clonotype was obtained from a man aged 45-65 years with COVID-19, enrolled during active disease. Sequenced sample: peripheral blood. V and J are TRBV12-3 or TRBV12-4 and TRBJ2-2, with D possibly TRBD2 on 5 matching bases. The CDR3 DNA reads TGTGCCAGCAAAGACTATACCACCGGGGAGCTGTTTTTT. Its translation is CASKDYTTGELFF.